Shown below are 20 T cell receptor beta chains from a single sample sequenced in a study of T cell repertoires in cytomegalovirus infection. Their antigens remain unidentified. Each CDR3 protein is one row after TCRdb ran MiXCR on the reads. The data contain roughly 700,000 distinct CDR3 sequences, roughly 36% of them seen just once; the ten biggest clones take up roughly 18%. Specimen: cultured PBMCs, collected from culture after CMV antigen stimulation. These receptors originate from a human donor in good health (CMV status not recorded). Some clones in this sample may be carry-over from other donors' samples.

The chain recombines TRBV10-3 with TRBJ2-7, with D possibly being TRBD1 or TRBD2 (6 bases each). CDR1 and CDR2 (germline): ENHRY, SYGVKD. The CDR3 covers 13 residues. Trimming shortened V by 10 bases and J by 3 bases, and 16 bases separated the two germline ends. The CDR3 here is CATQRGEDYEQYF. Here the CDR3 DNA reads TGTGCCACCCAGAGGGGGGAAGACTACGAGCAGTACTTC.

The chain is built from TRBV20-1 and TRBJ2-7, with D uncertain. Between the trimmed V and J ends, which lost 3 bases and 2 bases, there was a span of 14 bases. The CDR3 contains 14 residues. CDR1 is DFQATT and CDR2 is SNEGSKA in the germline V gene (reference sequence). The CDR3 DNA is TGCAGTGCTAGGAAAGATACGGGTACCTACGAGCAGTACTTC. Translated: CSARKDTGTYEQYF.

The CDR3 region is CASSFHLQETQYF. For the CDR3, the DNA is TGTGCCAGCAGTTTCCACCTACAAGAGACCCAGTACTTC. The genes are TRBV27 and TRBJ2-5; D unresolved. Germline CDR1 reads MNHEY; CDR2 reads SMNVEV (reference sequence). V lost 3 bases to trimming and J lost 2 bases, with 7 bases between them. The CDR3 runs 13 residues.

This clonotype was picked up a small number of times. V usage is TRBV20-1 and J usage is TRBJ1-5, with D tentatively TRBD1 (5 bases). Germline CDR1 and CDR2: DFQATT and SNEGSKA (reference sequence). Trimming cost V 6 bases and J 4 bases, with 13 bases left between them. CDR3 length: 13 amino acids. The CDR3 DNA reads TGCAGTGCCAACCGACAGCCTAATCAGCCCCAGCATTTT. This sequence encodes CSANRQPNQPQHF.

The chain couples TRBV20-1 to TRBJ1-2, with D uncertain. CDR3 size: 15 residues. V dropped 0 bases and J dropped 12 bases, with 23 bases sitting between them. The germline V gene encodes CDR1 DFQATT and CDR2 SNEGSKA (reference sequence). CDR3 nucleotides: TGCAGTGCTAGAGATGGGAGGGTTGGACGGCTAGGTGACACCTTC. This encodes CSARDGRVGRLGDTF.

This clonotype occurred a few times. The rearrangement joins TRBV6-1 to TRBJ2-1; 9 nucleotides align to TRBD1. Germline V gene sequence: CDR1 MNHNS, CDR2 SASEGT. CDR3 length: 12 residues. The V and J ends lost 6 bases and 10 bases, in that order; junction bases with no gene match: 4. This CDR3 is CASSNTGGEQFF. CDR3 in DNA: TGTGCCAGCAGCAACACAGGGGGCGAGCAGTTCTTC.

The chain recombines TRBV7-9 with TRBJ2-5; 11 bases align to TRBD2. The germline gives CDR1 SEHNR, CDR2 FQNEAQ (reference sequence). The CDR3 contains 16 residues. With 2 bases clipped from V and 2 bases from J, the junction kept 4 bases outside the gene matches. Written as DNA, the CDR3 is TGTGCCAGCAGCTTAACTAGCGGGGGCCGACAAGAGACCCAGTACTTC. Protein: CASSLTSGGRQETQYF. The whole variable domain, filled in from reference TRBV7-9 and TRBJ2-5, reads DTGVSQNPRHKITKRGQNVTFRCDPISEHNRLYWYRQTLGQGPEFLTYFQNEAQLEKSRLLSDRFSAERPKGSFSTLEIQRTEQGDSAMYLCASSLTSGGRQETQYFGPGTRLLVL.

This clonotype was observed a few times. The V call is TRBV2, the J call TRBJ1-1; 7 bases map to TRBD1. Per germline, CDR1 SNHLY and CDR2 FYNNEI. Trimming at V came to 3 bases and at J to 3 bases, leaving 4 bases not matched to a gene. The length of the CDR3 is 14 residues. CDR3 in DNA: TGTGCCAGCAGTGAGACAGGGCAGGACACTGAAGCTTTCTTT. It is translated as CASSETGQDTEAFF. The full variable domain, in which reference TRBV2 and TRBJ1-1 provide the parts outside the CDR3, is EPEVTQTPSHQVTQMGQEVILRCVPISNHLYFYWYRQILGQKVEFLVSFYNNEISEKSEIFDDQFSVERPDGSNFTLKIRSTKLEDSAMYFCASSETGQDTEAFFGQGTRLTVV.

Comment on this clonotype: A clone one base away is much larger, so this may be a read error. The genes are TRBV7-3 and TRBJ1-1; D call uncertain. The CDR3 is 13 amino acids. Trimming stripped 3 bases from V and 4 bases from J, with 9 bases between. Germline V gene lookup returns CDR1 SGHTA and CDR2 FQGTGA. For the CDR3, the DNA is TGTGCCAGCAGCTTCCAGATGGTCACTGAAGCTTTCTTT. Residues: CASSFQMVTEAFF.

The chain recombines TRBV7-6 with TRBJ1-1; D gene ambiguous. Germline CDR1 SGHVS, CDR2 FNYEAQ. The CDR3 has 13 amino acids. Trimming stripped 1 base from V and 7 bases from J, with 10 bases between. CDR3 in DNA: TGTGCCAGCAGCTTAGGTGTGGGGAATGAAGCTTTCTTT. Its translation is CASSLGVGNEAFF.

This clonotype was seen more than once but under ten times. The V gene is TRBV6-1, the J gene TRBJ2-7, with unresolved D. The germline CDR1 and CDR2 sequences are MNHNS and SASEGT. Trimming cost V 0 bases and J 4 bases, with 10 bases left between them. The CDR3 extends over 14 amino acids. CDR3 DNA: TGTGCCAGCAGTGAAGCTACTCTAGGGTACGAGCAGTACTTC. Its translation: CASSEATLGYEQYF.

This clonotype was seen a few times. The chain is built from TRBV27 and TRBJ2-7; 7 bases match TRBD2. The CDR3 loop spans 13 amino acids. Per the germline V gene, CDR1 is MNHEY and CDR2 is SMNVEV (reference sequence). V lost 8 bases, J lost 9 bases, and 13 bases stayed unmatched. CDR3 region: CASAGGSSPRQYF. In DNA form, the CDR3 reads TGTGCCAGCGCGGGCGGGAGCTCTCCTCGGCAGTACTTC.

The chain has TRBV4-1 and TRBJ2-5, with D maybe TRBD2 (6 bases). CDR1 and CDR2 (germline): MGHRA, YSYEKL. V was cut by 1 base and J by 2 bases, with 29 bases left in between. CDR3 length: 21 amino acids. In nucleotides, the CDR3 is TGCGCCAGCAGCCAAGCCTACTCTCCTCGGGGGTTGGGTCGCCGACAAGAGACCCAGTACTTC. This translates into CASSQAYSPRGLGRRQETQYF.

The chain is built from TRBV2 and TRBJ2-1; the D is unclear. The CDR3 totals 15 residues. The ends were cut back, 6 bases at V and 0 bases at J, with 12 bases in the middle. Germline-derived CDR1 and CDR2 are SNHLY and FYNNEI. CDR3 protein: CASSQTYSSYNEQFF. The CDR3 nucleotides read TGTGCCAGCAGCCAGACTTACAGCTCCTACAATGAGCAGTTCTTC.

V gene TRBV12-3 or TRBV12-4 combines with J gene TRBJ1-3; D remains ambiguous. V lost 8 bases and J 0 bases, leaving 11 bases between the germline ends. The CDR3 sequence is 14 residues long. The CDR3 region has the DNA TGTGCCAGCGGAAAACAGAACTCTGGAAACACCATATATTTT. This translates into CASGKQNSGNTIYF.

This clonotype turned up a few times. The chain is built from TRBV4-1 and TRBJ1-1; D is unresolved. Germline CDR1 reads MGHRA; CDR2 reads YSYEKL. The CDR3 totals 14 residues. V was trimmed by 0 bases and J by 1 base, leaving 6 bases between them. CDR3 DNA: TGCGCCAGCAGCCAAGATATTGGGAACACTGAAGCTTTCTTT. Its translation is CASSQDIGNTEAFF.

The V and J genes are TRBV7-7 and TRBJ1-2; tentative D call: TRBD1 (6 bases). This CDR3 has 14 amino acids. The germline CDR1 and CDR2 sequences are SSHAT and FNYEAQ (reference sequence). V was trimmed by 3 bases and J by 3 bases, leaving 11 bases between them. The CDR3 spells CASSFNREDYGYTF. Here the CDR3 DNA reads TGTGCCAGCAGCTTTAACAGGGAGGACTATGGCTACACCTTC.

About this clonotype itself: A read error is possible here, since a much larger clone lies one base away. The rearrangement joins TRBV7-2 to TRBJ1-6; TRBD1 aligns across 8 bases. This CDR3 comprises 14 residues. J was trimmed by 7 bases and V by 6 bases; bases with no gene match: 5. CDR1 and CDR2 (germline): SGHTA, FQGNSA. CDR3 in DNA: TGTGCCAGCAGATGGACAGGGAACAATTCACCCCTCCACTTT. It translates to CASRWTGNNSPLHF.

The chain recombines TRBV6-2 or TRBV6-3 with TRBJ2-3; D is possibly TRBD1 or TRBD2 (5 bases each). Trimming removed 8 bases at V and 1 base at J, with 10 bases between. Germline CDR1 is MNHEY and CDR2 is SVGEGT. The CDR3 runs 13 residues. The chain's CDR3 is CASRDPGTDTQYF. CDR3 DNA: TGTGCCAGCCGGGACCCTGGCACAGATACGCAGTATTTT.

In this sample, this clonotype turned up once. This chain links TRBV18 with TRBJ1-1; 7 positions match TRBD1. Germline V gene data show CDR1 as KGHSH and CDR2 as LQKENI. J gave up 0 bases and V 4 bases, and 8 bases lay outside the gene matches. This CDR3 contains 16 residues. CDR3 loop: CASSRSSGQLNTEAFF. As DNA, the CDR3 is TGTGCCAGCTCACGATCTTCGGGACAGTTGAACACTGAAGCTTTCTTT.